A single sample is the source of the 4 T cell receptor beta chains below, sequenced in a study of identical twins. TCRdb re-called the 5' RACE reads with MiXCR, one entry per CDR3 protein. The sample lists about 470,000 distinct CDR3 sequences, approximately 24% occurring once. In addition, the sample was reused for a study of T cells expressing NK-cell markers.

The sample was CD4+ T cells sorted from blood. The receptor set was obtained from a woman aged 18 to 35 in good health.

This clonotype showed up many times. This chain links TRBV5-1 with TRBJ2-7; the D gene could be TRBD1 or TRBD2 (5 bases each). The V end was cut by 4 bases, the J end by 1 base, with 12 bases between. Germline CDR1 reads SGHRS; CDR2 reads YFSETQ. CDR3 length equals 14 residues. Here the CDR3 reads CASSTGTFSYEQYF. The CDR3, as DNA: TGCGCCAGCAGCACGGGGACCTTTTCCTACGAGCAGTACTTC.

The V gene is TRBV20-1, the J gene TRBJ2-7; TRBD1 aligns across 7 bases. The CDR3 has 12 residues. J was trimmed by 9 bases and V by 5 bases; bases with no gene match: 10. CDR1 and CDR2 (germline): DFQATT, SNEGSKA (reference sequence). This CDR3 is CSAGDSYERQYF. In nucleotides, the CDR3 is TGCAGTGCTGGGGACAGCTACGAGCGGCAGTACTTC.

The chain links TRBV6-2 or TRBV6-3 to TRBJ2-7; D call uncertain. Germline CDR1 and CDR2: MNHEY and SVGEGT. V gave up 10 bases and J gave up 3 bases, with 13 bases separating them. CDR3 length: 12 residues. The chain's CDR3 is CATNRRDYEQYF. The CDR3 bases are TGTGCCACTAATCGGCGAGACTACGAGCAGTACTTC.

This clonotype was observed a handful of times. V is TRBV12-5 and J is TRBJ2-1; D call uncertain. The V and J ends lost 10 bases and 7 bases respectively, with 20 bases between them. CDR1 is LGHNT, CDR2 FRNRAP, per germline. This CDR3 contains 14 residues. CDR3 protein: CAIGMRSPINEQFF. The CDR3 DNA sequence: TGTGCTATTGGGATGCGGTCCCCAATAAATGAGCAGTTCTTC. Variable domain in full (rest from reference TRBV12-5 and TRBJ2-1): DARVTQTPRHKVTEMGQEVTMRCQPILGHNTVFWYRQTMMQGLELLAYFRNRAPLDDSGMPKDRFSAEMPDATLATLKIQPSEPRDSAVYFCAIGMRSPINEQFFGPGTRLTVL.